Given below is one T cell receptor (beta chain) in context. The PCR was carried out with 60 Vbeta primers and 13 Jbeta primers. Clones were read by immunoSEQ multiplex PCR, and TCRdb kept only the in-frame ones, dropping some. The sample has 130,000 to 150,000 clones, 79% seen once. The sample comes from a study of cytomegalovirus exposure and HLA in healthy donors. Study-wide background: An analysis done earlier identified 120 million or so unique TCR beta sequences from about 179 million T cells.

Sequenced input: PBMCs. This receptor was identified in a woman in her thirties or forties in good health and CMV-seropositive.

The CDR3 spells CASTVAGGGNTIYF. CDR3 in DNA: TGTGCCAGCACCGTAGCGGGTGGAGGAAACACCATATATTTT. V gene TRBV2 combines with J gene TRBJ1-3; no firm D call. Germline CDR1 SNHLY, CDR2 FYNNEI. Deletions cut 7 bases from V and 4 bases from J, with 14 bases between. CDR3 length equals 14 residues.